This T cell receptor (beta chain) derives from a study of T cells expressing NK-cell markers. Background on the study: The authors derived TCR beta repertoires from sorted CD3+CD56+NKG2C+, CD3+CD56+NKG2C- and CD3+CD56-NKG2C+ T cells.

TCRdb reprocessed the 5' RACE reads; each CDR3 protein has one entry and no DNA is given. Its clone listing holds about 460,000 distinct CDR3 sequences. The CDR3 sequence is 18 residues long. Per germline, CDR1 MNHEY and CDR2 SVGAGI. This TCR was sampled from a woman aged 45-65 years in good health. This rearrangement joins TRBV6-5 to TRBJ2-1; TCRdb's D gene call, TRBD2, goes unchecked for lack of DNA. Sequenced material: blood T cells: a sorted CD56 or NKG2C T cell subset, CD4+ or CD8+ T cells, or bulk PBMC T cells (not recorded which). CDR3 amino acids: CASRRTATSGRPSNEQFF.